The 24 T cell receptor beta chains reported below all come from one sample, sequenced in a study of prognosis after radiotherapy for stage I lung cancer. The TCR beta CDR3 region was amplified from genomic DNA, with two rounds of multiplex PCR being used for the amplification. Primers (each specific to one TRBV or TRBJ gene) were used in first-round PCR. TCRdb redid the calling of the multiplex PCR reads with MiXCR, one entry per CDR3 protein. The table shows around 63,000 distinct CDR3 sequences, with about 30% occurring only once. The sample in question was PBMCs, obtained before or after stereotactic body radiation therapy (not recorded which). The receptors stem from a donor aged 50 or older with non-small cell lung cancer.

This sequence joins TRBV30 and TRBJ1-2; TRBD1 matches 10 bases. The CDR3 is 15 residues long. The germline V gene encodes CDR1 GTSNPN and CDR2 SVGIG (reference sequence). V trimming: 4 bases; J trimming: 4 bases; junction bases outside the gene matches: 9. The CDR3 spells CAWIFVGQGFYGYTF. The CDR3 nucleotides read TGTGCCTGGATTTTCGTGGGACAGGGGTTCTATGGCTACACCTTC.

In regard to this clonotype: Just one base apart from a much larger clone, this may be a read error. This chain connects TRBV6-1 to TRBJ2-2; 7 nucleotides line up with TRBD2. This CDR3 has 15 residues. The J segment lost 13 bases and the V segment lost 7 bases, leaving 18 bases of the junction unmatched. Germline V gene sequence: CDR1 MNHNS, CDR2 SASEGT. The CDR3 nucleotides are TGTGCCAGCACCCGAAAGACTAGCTACACCGGGTGGCTGTTTTTT. Its translation: CASTRKTSYTGWLFF.

About this clonotype itself: A far larger clone is one base from this, pointing to a likely read error. The rearrangement uses TRBV6-2 or TRBV6-3 and TRBJ2-3, with no clear D. Per germline, CDR1 MNHEY and CDR2 SVGEGT. The CDR3 runs 13 residues. V lost 7 bases, J lost 4 bases, and 12 bases lay in between. CDR3 amino acids: CASKPPGSDTQYF. CDR3 in DNA: TGTGCCAGCAAACCCCCCGGGTCAGATACGCAGTATTTT.

This clonotype has a count of ten or more. The chain combines TRBV19 with TRBJ1-4, with unresolved D. The germline V and J ends were trimmed by 6 bases and 7 bases, with 18 bases remaining between them. This CDR3 comprises 15 residues. CDR1 and CDR2 from the germline V gene are LNHDA and SQIVND (reference sequence). CDR3 in amino acids: CASSPLGDDGEKLFF. The CDR3 nucleotides read TGTGCCAGTAGCCCCTTGGGAGACGACGGTGAAAAACTGTTTTTT. Using reference TRBV19 and TRBJ1-4 for the parts outside the CDR3, the full variable domain is DGGITQSPKYLFRKEGQNVTLSCEQNLNHDAMYWYRQDPGQGLRLIYYSQIVNDFQKGDIAEGYSVSREKKESFPLTVTSAQKNPTAFYLCASSPLGDDGEKLFFGSGTQLSVL.

The chain uses TRBV6-1 and TRBJ1-2; no reliable D call. V was trimmed by 7 bases and J by 6 bases, leaving 24 bases between them. Germline assignment: CDR1 MNHNS and CDR2 SASEGT. The CDR3 runs to 16 residues. The CDR3 protein is CASIPSVPSAGHGYTF. The CDR3 DNA is TGTGCCAGCATCCCCTCGGTACCGTCTGCCGGGCATGGCTACACCTTC.

A note on this clonotype: One end of the junction does not line up with germline, which may come from a read error. The CDR3 nucleotides are TGCGCCAGCAACCCGGGACTAGCGGGGGCAAGACCCTCCGAGAAGTACTTC. Its protein is CASNPGLAGARPSEKYF. This chain links TRBV5-1 with TRBJ2-7; 14 bases align to TRBD2. Germline V gene data show CDR1 as SGHRS and CDR2 as YFSETQ. The CDR3 consists of 17 residues.

This clonotype was seen many times. V and J are TRBV28 and TRBJ2-5; 7 bases align to TRBD1. The germline V gene encodes CDR1 MDHEN and CDR2 SYDVKM. V shed 4 bases and J 5 bases; nucleotides not matched to a gene: 10. The CDR3 is 15 residues long. CDR3 nucleotide sequence: TGTGCCAGCAGTTCCAGACAGGGAACGGGGGAGACCCAGTACTTC. This sequence encodes CASSSRQGTGETQYF.

This clonotype occurred once. A clone one base away is much larger, so this may be a read error. V and J are TRBV9 and TRBJ2-5; 11 bases are shared with TRBD2. The CDR3 runs to 15 residues. Germline values: CDR1 SGDLS, CDR2 YYNGEE. The CDR3, as DNA: TGTGTCAGCAGCTTTTCACTAGCGGGGGTAGAGACCCAGTACTTC. It is translated as CVSSFSLAGVETQYF. Looking up the rest from reference TRBV9 and TRBJ2-5 gives the full variable domain: DSGVTQTPKHLITATGQRVTLRCSPRSGDLSVYWYQQSLDQGLQFLIQYYNGEERAKGNILERFSAQQFPDLHSELNLSSLELGDSALYFCVSSFSLAGVETQYFGPGTRLLVL.

For this clonotype: A much larger clone is a single base away; this may be a read error. This sequence joins TRBV3-1 and TRBJ1-5; D call uncertain. The CDR3 loop spans 13 amino acids. Germline V gene data show CDR1 as LGHDT and CDR2 as YNNKEL (reference sequence). V was cut by 1 base and J by 7 bases, with 8 bases left in between. CDR3 in DNA: TGTGCCAGCAGCCAAGGGTCAGAGCAGCCCCAGCATTTT. Protein: CASSQGSEQPQHF.

This clonotype was recorded at least ten times. The V and J genes are TRBV19 and TRBJ1-4; tentative D call: TRBD1 (5 bases). Germline V CDR1 and CDR2: LNHDA, SQIVND (reference sequence). V was shortened by 7 bases and J by 7 bases, with 16 bases between the two germline ends. CDR3 size: 14 residues. The CDR3 nucleotides read TGTGCCAGTAAGGAACGGGGGGGGAGTGAAAAACTGTTTTTT. This translates into CASKERGGSEKLFF.

In regard to this clonotype: A far bigger clonotype differs at one base, so this is likely a read error. The genes are TRBV6-9 and TRBJ1-2; no firm D call. Looked up from germline, CDR1 is MNHGY and CDR2 is SVAAGI. The length of the CDR3 is 13 residues. V was clipped by 2 bases and J by 10 bases, with 14 bases between them. CDR3 nucleotide sequence: TGTGCCAGCAGTTATGAGTCTTTCGATGTCTACACCTTC. Translation: CASSYESFDVYTF.

Turning to this clonotype: Given a far larger clone just one base away, this is likely a sequencing read error. The rearrangement links TRBV6-8 to TRBJ1-1; D unclear. Deletions cut 0 bases from V and 6 bases from J, with 14 bases between. Germline V lookup: CDR1 MNHGY, CDR2 SAAAGT. This CDR3 is 15 amino acids long. The CDR3 DNA sequence: TGTGCCAGCAGTTACTCATCTCGGGTGAAAGCTGAAGCTTTCTTT. Amino acids: CASSYSSRVKAEAFF.

This clonotype was detected ten times or more. This chain connects TRBV7-2 to TRBJ2-7; 9 bases match TRBD2. Germline V gene sequence: CDR1 SGHTA, CDR2 FQGNSA. After removal of 5 bases from V and 6 bases from J, the junction contained 11 bases not matched to a gene. This CDR3 has 15 amino acids. The CDR3 reads CASSPALGLASEQYF. The CDR3 coding sequence is TGTGCCAGCAGCCCCGCGTTGGGACTAGCAAGCGAGCAGTACTTC.

There are many counts of this clonotype. The chain has TRBV20-1 and TRBJ1-5, with D hard to call. Germline lookup yields CDR1 DFQATT and CDR2 SNEGSKA (reference sequence). V lost 6 bases and J 3 bases, leaving 12 bases between the germline ends. The CDR3 runs 13 residues. For the CDR3, the DNA is TGCAGTGCATCCGGGAACTACAATCAGCCCCAGCATTTT. This translates into CSASGNYNQPQHF.

This clonotype was counted ten times or more. V usage is TRBV14 and J usage is TRBJ2-2; tentative D call: TRBD1 (6 bases). Per the germline V gene, CDR1 is SGHDN and CDR2 is FVKESK. Trimming pared 2 bases from V and 7 bases from J, leaving 11 bases between. This CDR3 has 14 residues. CDR3 nucleotides: TGTGCCAGCAGCCAACTCGGGACAATCGGGGAGCTGTTTTTT. The encoded protein is CASSQLGTIGELFF.

Of note for this clonotype: A much larger clone lies a single base off, so this may be a read error. The chain couples TRBV4-1 to TRBJ2-7; D is unclear. Germline CDR1 is MGHRA and CDR2 is YSYEKL. CDR3 length: 13 residues. CDR3 nucleotides: TGCGCCAACAGCCTAACACTCGAGTACGAGCAGTACTTC. Its translation is CANSLTLEYEQYF.

The chain carries TRBV19 and TRBJ2-5, with 7 bases aligning to TRBD2. Germline-derived CDR1 and CDR2 are LNHDA and SQIVND (reference sequence). This CDR3 spans 15 amino acids. Trimming cost V 10 bases and J 5 bases; bases outside gene matches: 16. Here the CDR3 reads CAISPGGDRWETQYF. CDR3 nucleotides: TGTGCCATCTCCCCTGGGGGGGACCGGTGGGAGACCCAGTACTTC.

This clonotype was picked up many times. This sequence joins TRBV5-1 and TRBJ1-1, with TRBD1 identical over 8 bases. The germline gives CDR1 SGHRS, CDR2 YFSETQ. The CDR3 runs to 13 residues. The trim removed 4 bases at V and 11 bases at J, leaving 10 bases unmatched. The CDR3 loop is CASSQGDQGAAFF. The CDR3 coding sequence is TGCGCCAGCAGCCAAGGAGACCAGGGGGCGGCTTTCTTT.

This clonotype appeared many times. The V and J genes are TRBV9 and TRBJ1-2, with 7 bases matching TRBD1. V lost 4 bases, J lost 8 bases, and 11 bases stayed unmatched. This CDR3 comprises 14 residues. The germline gives CDR1 SGDLS, CDR2 YYNGEE. The CDR3 sequence: CASSNRDSRNGYTF. The CDR3 region has the DNA TGTGCCAGCAGCAACCGGGACAGTCGTAACGGCTACACCTTC.

This clonotype was seen repeatedly, ten times or more. The chain couples TRBV2 to TRBJ1-5; maybe TRBD1 (6 bases). This CDR3 contains 15 residues. V was pared by 2 bases and J by 0 bases, with 8 bases between. The V gene's germline CDR1 is SNHLY and CDR2 FYNNEI. The CDR3: CASSEQGNSNQPQHF. As DNA, the CDR3 is TGTGCCAGCAGTGAACAGGGGAATAGCAATCAGCCCCAGCATTTT.

In this sample, this clonotype turned up many times. The CDR3 bases are TGTGCCAGCATGGGAAGAACCGGGGAGCTGTTTTTT. Translated: CASMGRTGELFF. The chain is built from TRBV6-1 and TRBJ2-2; D remains ambiguous. V lost 7 bases to trimming and J lost 5 bases, with 8 bases between them. Germline lookup yields CDR1 MNHNS and CDR2 SASEGT. This CDR3 spans 12 amino acids.

This clonotype appeared a single time. A single base separates this from a much larger clone, so it may be a read error. V usage is TRBV9 and J usage is TRBJ2-7; TRBD1 might be the D (5 bases). Germline V gene lookup returns CDR1 SGDLS and CDR2 YYNGEE. This CDR3 contains 13 residues. The CDR3 protein is CDSSVGVYDEQYF. CDR3 bases: TGTGACAGCAGCGTAGGGGTTTACGACGAGCAGTACTTC. The full variable domain, rest sourced from reference TRBV9 and TRBJ2-7, is DSGVTQTPKHLITATGQRVTLRCSPRSGDLSVYWYQQSLDQGLQFLIQYYNGEERAKGNILERFSAQQFPDLHSELNLSSLELGDSALYFCDSSVGVYDEQYFGPGTRLTVT.

In the case of this clonotype: At one boundary the junction diverges from the germline segment, which might be a read error. This rearrangement joins TRBV5-1 to TRBJ2-6; D unclear. CDR3 size: 15 residues. The germline gives CDR1 SGHRS, CDR2 YFSETQ. CDR3 coding DNA: TGCGCCAGCAGAAGGTGTCCCTCTGGGCCCAACGTCCTGACTTTC. Translating it yields CASRRCPSGPNVLTF.

A note on this clonotype: Possible read error: a much larger clone is one base away. The CDR3 region has the DNA TGTGCCTGGAGTTGGGGACAACAGAACACTGAAGCTCTCTTT. It is translated as CAWSWGQQNTEALF. V usage is TRBV30 and J usage is TRBJ1-1, with D tentatively TRBD1 (6 bases). There are 14 residues in the CDR3. Germline V gene sequence: CDR1 GTSNPN, CDR2 SVGIG (reference sequence).